These T cell receptor beta chains were read from a single sample in a study of T-cell memory formation after mild COVID-19. TCRdb reprocessed the 5' RACE reads with MiXCR, giving one entry per CDR3 protein. Among about 500,000 distinct CDR3 sequences listed, around 20% were seen once. The sample comprised PBMCs or a T cell subset sorted from them (not recorded which). All receptors derive from an adult woman who had mild COVID-19 (a few samples of this study predate the infection). Cell type and time point are not known. CDR3s include the opening cysteine and the closing phenylalanine or tryptophan.

v_gene,CDR3aa
TRBV6-5,CASWTSGSPSYEQYF
TRBV6-6,CASSYSLGGNEQFF
TRBV4-1,CASSQEPVKGGFNYGYTF
TRBV15,CATSRDGSQIYEQYF
TRBV6-5,CASSYGTDLGTQYF
TRBV5-1,CASSLGRVTEAFF
TRBV6-2/TRBV6-3,CASYRGLSGRPPYEQYF
TRBV24-1,CATSVGGDSGKETQYF
TRBV4-1,CASSHSTPPQGPDTQYF
TRBV30,CAWTGTAMSEQFF
TRBV27,CASSAGVENQPQHF
TRBV19,CASSISGRARYEQYF
TRBV20-1,CSARLGDLAFASYEQYF
TRBV7-9,CASSITGGVADQPQHF
TRBV10-3,CAISDWASAEQYF
TRBV18,CASSPQEGDAQYF
TRBV4-1,CASSQVERGGPDTQYF
TRBV7-9,CASNVAGDQYQETQYF
TRBV27,CASSPGHMYQETQYF
TRBV29-1,CSVEDYTGVGYTF
TRBV19,CASSTPQGVEGYTF
TRBV29-1,CSVDSTKRTQYF
TRBV5-4,CASSPGLVSQNEQFF
TRBV20-1,CSARDPRGSGMYEQYF
TRBV20-1,CSARDYPLATEAFF
TRBV12-3/TRBV12-4,CASSLGGGSYGYTF
TRBV12-3/TRBV12-4,CASSSDRFSTQYF
TRBV7-3,CASSLIGGPVDEQFF
TRBV5-6,CASSLRYRGGRLDTQYF
TRBV7-6,CASSRWDSRRSPLHF
TRBV9,CASSPEGDKRASDTQYF
TRBV6-2/TRBV6-3,CASSGRRDRGDEQYF
TRBV29-1,CSVEPGTSGYNEQFF
TRBV12-3/TRBV12-4,CASSYGAQPQHF
TRBV9,CASSGRQGFDGYTF
TRBV5-1,CASSSGQGMGSYEQYF
TRBV25-1,CASSKTQTGITYEQYF
TRBV7-9,CASSFGDSSPLHF
TRBV9,CASSPRGAGRGGYDTQYF
TRBV5-6,CASSSGQARGNSPLHF
TRBV2,CATDSWETSSGNTIYF
TRBV7-8,CASSLARGGGTDTQYF
TRBV7-9,CASSGTAALYEQYF
TRBV15,CATSRETHAPYEQYF
TRBV7-9,CASSSALSLQETQYF
TRBV6-1,CASSELRGGTGTQYF
TRBV29-1,CSVADSPSTGEQYF
TRBV9,CASSDPLTRASGANVLTF
TRBV20-1,CSATGDSPSYEQYF